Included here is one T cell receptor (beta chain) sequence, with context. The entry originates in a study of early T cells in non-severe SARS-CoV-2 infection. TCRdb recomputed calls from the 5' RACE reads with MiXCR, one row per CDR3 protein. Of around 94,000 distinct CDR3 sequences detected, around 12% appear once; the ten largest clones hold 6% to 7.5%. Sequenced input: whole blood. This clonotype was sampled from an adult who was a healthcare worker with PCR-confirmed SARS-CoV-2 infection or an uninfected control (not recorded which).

The CDR3 reads CASSEMASGPAATQYF. Written as DNA, the CDR3 is TGTGCCAGCAGTGAAATGGCTAGCGGGCCCGCGGCCACCCAGTACTTC. The V gene is TRBV6-1, the J gene TRBJ2-5; 8 bases agree with TRBD2. V lost 2 bases to trimming and J lost 8 bases; unmatched junction nucleotides: 13. The CDR3 length is 16 residues. In germline, CDR1 is MNHNS, CDR2 SASEGT.